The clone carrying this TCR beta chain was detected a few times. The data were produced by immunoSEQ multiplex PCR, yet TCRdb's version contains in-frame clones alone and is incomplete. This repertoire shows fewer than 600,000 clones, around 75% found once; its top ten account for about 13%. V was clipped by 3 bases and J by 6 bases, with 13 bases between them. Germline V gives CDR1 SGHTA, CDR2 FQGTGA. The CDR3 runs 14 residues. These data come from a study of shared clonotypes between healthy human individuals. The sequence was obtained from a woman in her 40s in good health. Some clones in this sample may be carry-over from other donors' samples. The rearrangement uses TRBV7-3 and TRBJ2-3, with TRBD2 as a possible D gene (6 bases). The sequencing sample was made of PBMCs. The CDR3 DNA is TGTGCCAGCAGCTTGGGGGGTCCCATGGATACGCAGTATTTT. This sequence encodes CASSLGGPMDTQYF.